Presented here are 29 T cell receptor beta chains from one specimen sequenced in a study of early T cells in non-severe SARS-CoV-2 infection. TCRdb processed the 5' RACE reads anew with MiXCR; each CDR3 protein has one entry. The sample carries tens of thousands of distinct CDR3 sequences, roughly 5.2% recorded once. The sample comprised whole blood. The receptor source for this set is an adult who was a healthcare worker with PCR-confirmed SARS-CoV-2 infection or an uninfected control (not recorded which).

This clonotype was counted ten times or more. J is TRBJ2-1 and V is TRBV19, with D maybe TRBD1 (6 bases). The length of the CDR3 is 13 residues. The V gene's germline CDR1 is LNHDA and CDR2 SQIVND (reference sequence). V dropped 4 bases and J dropped 10 bases, with 14 bases sitting between them. The CDR3 loop is CASSNQQGQEQFF. CDR3 coding DNA: TGTGCCAGTAGTAACCAACAGGGTCAGGAGCAGTTCTTC.

This clonotype was detected ten times or more. The chain couples TRBV6-2 or TRBV6-3 to TRBJ2-2; no firm D call. CDR3 length equals 15 residues. Germline lookup yields CDR1 MNHEY and CDR2 SVGEGT. The V end was cut by 4 bases, the J end by 4 bases, with 13 bases between. The CDR3 DNA sequence: TGTGCCAGCAGTTCAGACGGCTCGTTCACCGGGGAGCTGTTTTTT. Its protein is CASSSDGSFTGELFF.

This chain links TRBV9 with TRBJ2-1; D gene unclear. Germline lookup yields CDR1 SGDLS and CDR2 YYNGEE. The CDR3 totals 15 residues. V shed 2 bases and J shed 5 bases, with 14 bases lying between them. CDR3 bases: TGTGCCAGCAGCGTCTGGGGTTCCCAAAACAATGAGCAGTTCTTC. This sequence encodes CASSVWGSQNNEQFF.

This clonotype was picked up many times. V and J are TRBV18 and TRBJ1-5, with 8 bases aligning to TRBD1. Trimming at V came to 5 bases and at J to 4 bases, leaving 7 bases not matched to a gene. The CDR3 is 15 amino acids. Germline V gene sequence: CDR1 KGHSH, CDR2 LQKENI. The CDR3 bases are TGTGCCAGCTCATCGACGGGACAGGCGAATCAGCCCCAGCATTTT. Protein: CASSSTGQANQPQHF.

This clonotype turned up a few times. The chain couples TRBV5-1 to TRBJ2-3, with a possible D match to TRBD2 (7 bases). The CDR3 spans 15 residues. Germline CDR1 is SGHRS and CDR2 is YFSETQ. Trimming left V 1 base short and J 3 bases short, with 12 bases between. CDR3: CASSLYGGRTDTQYF. The CDR3 coding sequence is TGCGCCAGCAGCTTGTACGGGGGGCGGACAGATACGCAGTATTTT.

The V and J genes are TRBV20-1 and TRBJ2-3, with unresolved D. Germline CDR1 reads DFQATT; CDR2 reads SNEGSKA (reference sequence). V lost 3 bases to trimming and J lost 2 bases, with 9 bases between them. CDR3 length: 13 amino acids. DNA for the CDR3: TGCAGTGCTAGTTCGGGTTTCACAGATACGCAGTATTTT. Translating gives CSASSGFTDTQYF.

Written as DNA, the CDR3 is TGTGCCAGCAGTTCGGTCCGGATACCCCAAACCTACGAGCAGTACTTC. Encoded protein: CASSSVRIPQTYEQYF. This chain connects TRBV27 to TRBJ2-7; D unclear. The CDR3 is made up of 16 amino acids. CDR1 is MNHEY and CDR2 is SMNVEV in the germline V gene (reference sequence). Trimming stripped 4 bases from V and 2 bases from J, with 18 bases between.

At least ten counts were recorded for this clonotype. The chain couples TRBV10-2 to TRBJ2-1, with D tentatively TRBD1 (5 bases). Trimming removed 5 bases at V and 9 bases at J, with 11 bases between. The CDR3 is 12 residues long. The germline CDR1 and CDR2 sequences are WSHSY and SAAADI. CDR3 DNA: TGCGCCAGCAGTCAGGGCAATAGTGAGCAGTTCTTC. Residues: CASSQGNSEQFF.

This clonotype appeared many times. J is TRBJ2-7 and V is TRBV11-2; TRBD2 matches at 11 bases. Trimming cost V 0 bases and J 6 bases; bases outside gene matches: 7. Germline V CDR1 and CDR2: SGHAT, FQNNGV. This CDR3 has 16 amino acids. Here the CDR3 DNA reads TGTGCCAGCAGCTTAGATATTAGCGGGAGGGCCCTCGAGCAGTACTTC. Protein sequence: CASSLDISGRALEQYF.

This clonotype was found many times. The J gene is TRBJ2-7, the V gene TRBV20-1; 12 nucleotides agree with TRBD2. Trimming cost V 6 bases and J 4 bases; bases outside gene matches: 16. CDR3 size: 17 residues. Germline-derived CDR1 and CDR2 are DFQATT and SNEGSKA (reference sequence). The CDR3 is CSAPGLAGVSKTYEQYF. CDR3 nucleotides: TGCAGTGCCCCGGGACTAGCGGGCGTATCTAAAACTTACGAGCAGTACTTC.

The rearrangement uses TRBV20-1 and TRBJ2-2, with D perhaps TRBD2 (5 bases). There are 13 residues in the CDR3. From germline, CDR1 is DFQATT and CDR2 SNEGSKA (reference sequence). V was cut by 3 bases and J by 1 base, with 6 bases left in between. The CDR3 nucleotides are TGCAGTGCTAGGAGGGAGAACACCGGGGAGCTGTTTTTT. The encoded protein is CSARRENTGELFF.

Ten or more counts support this clonotype. V is TRBV3-1 and J is TRBJ2-4, with D perhaps TRBD2 (6 bases). V was pared by 4 bases and J by 6 bases, with 19 bases between. CDR1 LGHDT and CDR2 YNNKEL come from the germline V gene (reference sequence). This CDR3 is built from 16 residues. The CDR3 DNA reads TGTGCCAGCAGCCCACTCGAAAAGGGAGCGGGAAACATTCAGTACTTC. Translating gives CASSPLEKGAGNIQYF.

This clonotype was counted at least ten times. The genes are TRBV10-1 and TRBJ2-1; maybe TRBD2 (6 bases). The CDR3 has 15 residues. The germline V and J ends were trimmed by 3 bases and 5 bases, with 14 bases remaining between them. Germline loops: CDR1 WNHNN, CDR2 SYGVQD (reference sequence). CDR3 bases: TGCGCCAGCAGTGAAGGAGGGTCAGGAAACAATGAGCAGTTCTTC. This encodes CASSEGGSGNNEQFF.

This clonotype was picked up many times. The rearrangement uses TRBV29-1 and TRBJ2-3; no clear D. Germline V CDR1 and CDR2: SQVTM, ANQGSEA. The CDR3 runs to 12 residues. V shed 2 bases and J shed 3 bases, with 6 bases lying between them. CDR3 DNA: TGCAGCGTTGAATACCTGACAGATACGCAGTATTTT. It yields the protein CSVEYLTDTQYF.

This clonotype has only a few counts. The chain uses TRBV6-5 and TRBJ1-2, with a tentative D call TRBD1 (5 bases). There are 16 residues in the CDR3. Trimming took 6 bases from V and 4 from J, leaving 21 bases between them. Germline CDR1 reads MNHEY; CDR2 reads SVGAGI. CDR3 DNA: TGTGCCAGCAGACCCGCACGTCTTGTGGGACTCTATGGCTACACCTTC. Translation gives CASRPARLVGLYGYTF.

The chain employs TRBV28 and TRBJ1-6; TRBD1 matches at 7 bases. Germline V lookup: CDR1 MDHEN, CDR2 SYDVKM. The CDR3 sequence is 17 residues long. The V and J ends lost 2 bases and 9 bases, in that order; junction bases with no gene match: 13. The CDR3 sequence: CASSLPNRGGRGSPLHF. CDR3 nucleotides: TGTGCCAGCAGTTTACCAAACAGGGGCGGGAGAGGTTCACCCCTCCACTTT.

The chain joins TRBV7-2 to TRBJ2-7; D gene uncertain. CDR3 size: 15 residues. The germline V gene encodes CDR1 SGHTA and CDR2 FQGNSA. The ends were cut back, 5 bases at V and 7 bases at J, with 21 bases in the middle. This chain's CDR3 is CASSPVRAGLGEQYF. DNA of the CDR3: TGTGCCAGCAGCCCAGTTAGGGCAGGCCTGGGGGAGCAGTACTTC.

This clonotype was found a few times. This chain links TRBV6-6 with TRBJ1-4; 10 nucleotides agree with TRBD1. The trim removed 0 bases at V and 4 bases at J, leaving 5 bases unmatched. CDR1 MNHNY and CDR2 SVGAGI come from the germline V gene (reference sequence). The CDR3 runs to 17 residues. CDR3 region: CASSYSGQGGINEKLFF. CDR3 nucleotide sequence: TGTGCCAGCAGTTACTCTGGACAGGGGGGTATTAATGAAAAACTGTTTTTT.

V is TRBV18 and J is TRBJ2-1; 7 nucleotides match TRBD2. Per germline, CDR1 KGHSH and CDR2 LQKENI. The V and J ends lost 2 bases and 9 bases, in that order; junction bases with no gene match: 13. The CDR3 sequence is 16 residues long. DNA of the CDR3: TGTGCCAGCTCACCAAGGGGTTTGGCGGGAGAGGGTGAGCAGTTCTTC. Its translation: CASSPRGLAGEGEQFF.

In this sample, this clonotype turned up many times. The chain employs TRBV5-5 and TRBJ2-1, with 8 bases lining up with TRBD1. Unmatched junction bases numbered 4, after V lost 4 bases and J lost 4 bases. The CDR3 consists of 14 residues. Germline CDR1 is SGHKS and CDR2 is YYEKEE (reference sequence). In DNA form, the CDR3 reads TGTGCCAGCAGCCCGGGACAGGCGTACAATGAGCAGTTCTTC. It yields the protein CASSPGQAYNEQFF.

This chain uses TRBV20-1 with TRBJ1-1; 7 positions agree with TRBD1. Germline CDR1 reads DFQATT; CDR2 reads SNEGSKA (reference sequence). This CDR3 is built from 14 residues. With V trimmed by 0 bases and J by 7 bases, 8 bases remained unmatched. Here the CDR3 DNA reads TGCAGTGCTAGAGAGCAGGGGGGAGTTTTTGAAGCTTTCTTT. Its translation is CSAREQGGVFEAFF.

The chain combines TRBV4-3 with TRBJ2-1; 8 nucleotides match TRBD2. The V segment lost 4 bases and the J segment 4 bases; nucleotides outside the gene matches: 12. In germline, CDR1 is LGHNA, CDR2 YSLEER. The CDR3 length is 17 residues. CDR3 region: CASSPQPTGGRYNEQFF. The CDR3 DNA sequence: TGCGCCAGCAGCCCACAACCTACGGGAGGGCGGTACAATGAGCAGTTCTTC.

At least ten counts were recorded for this clonotype. The chain carries TRBV4-3 and TRBJ1-2, with D possibly TRBD1 on 6 matching bases. This CDR3 region has 12 residues. Germline-derived CDR1 and CDR2 are LGHNA and YSLEER. Trimming took 8 bases from V and 7 from J, leaving 14 bases between them. The CDR3 loop reads CASGYMTGGYTF. The CDR3 coding sequence is TGCGCCAGCGGATATATGACAGGTGGCTACACCTTC.

This clonotype occurred many times. The chain employs TRBV7-9 and TRBJ1-4; the D gene is possibly TRBD1 (5 bases). CDR3 length: 15 amino acids. Germline assignment: CDR1 SEHNR and CDR2 FQNEAQ (reference sequence). The V gene lost 4 bases and the J gene lost 7 bases, with 16 bases spanning the gap. Here the CDR3 reads CASSSLREVGEKLFF. CDR3 DNA sequence: TGTGCCAGCAGCTCCCTCAGGGAAGTGGGTGAAAAACTGTTTTTT. The full variable domain, its missing parts supplied by reference TRBV7-9 and TRBJ1-4, is DTGVSQNPRHKITKRGQNVTFRCDPISEHNRLYWYRQTLGQGPEFLTYFQNEAQLEKSRLLSDRFSAERPKGSFSTLEIQRTEQGDSAMYLCASSSLREVGEKLFFGSGTQLSVL.

This clonotype was picked up a small number of times. The V and J genes are TRBV27 and TRBJ2-1, with TRBD1 identical over 7 bases. The J segment lost 8 bases and the V segment lost 5 bases, leaving 6 bases of the junction unmatched. The length of the CDR3 is 13 residues. Germline V lookup: CDR1 MNHEY, CDR2 SMNVEV (reference sequence). CDR3 sequence: CASSQQGNDEQFF. The CDR3, as DNA: TGTGCCAGCAGTCAACAGGGGAACGATGAGCAGTTCTTC.

This clonotype was counted ten times or more. The chain is built from TRBV11-2 and TRBJ2-1; 7 bases line up with TRBD2. The CDR3 runs 16 residues. Trimming at V came to 0 bases and at J to 4 bases, leaving 6 bases not matched to a gene. Germline CDR1 and CDR2: SGHAT and FQNNGV. The CDR3 spells CASSLEGREGYNEQFF. The CDR3 DNA reads TGTGCCAGCAGCTTAGAAGGGAGGGAGGGGTACAATGAGCAGTTCTTC.

This clonotype showed up many times. The V call is TRBV5-1, the J call TRBJ2-7; D is perhaps TRBD2 (5 bases). Trimming cost V 0 bases and J 2 bases, with 9 bases left between them. The CDR3 spans 14 residues. CDR1 and CDR2 (germline): SGHRS, YFSETQ. The CDR3 region is CASSLVSGTYEQYF. The CDR3 coding sequence is TGCGCCAGCAGCTTGGTTTCCGGGACCTACGAGCAGTACTTC.

Many counts were recorded for this clonotype. V and J are TRBV7-9 and TRBJ2-3; D is unclear. From germline, CDR1 is SEHNR and CDR2 FQNEAQ (reference sequence). Trimming removed 10 bases at V and 2 bases at J, with 7 bases between. The CDR3 has 11 residues. The CDR3 reads CATTDTDTQYF. The CDR3 DNA follows: TGTGCCACGACGGACACAGATACGCAGTATTTT.

This clonotype was found many times. The chain has TRBV7-6 and TRBJ2-1; D call uncertain. V was clipped by 5 bases and J by 8 bases, with 10 bases between them. Germline values: CDR1 SGHVS, CDR2 FNYEAQ. This CDR3 region has 12 residues. CDR3 DNA: TGTGCCAGCAGCATTTCTAGAGATGAGCAGTTCTTC. It codes for CASSISRDEQFF.